The 18 T cell receptor beta chains below come from one sample, sequenced in a study of technical replicates of blood from a few donors. Method: immunoSEQ multiplex PCR; TCRdb's copy keeps in-frame clones and lacks some. The table shows 70,000 to 95,000 clones, with around 93% occurring only once. The sequencing input was T cells isolated from PBMCs. The receptors were sampled from a human donor in good health.

On this clone itself: The junction shows a germline mismatch at one end, possibly a read error. The J gene is TRBJ2-7, the V gene TRBV2; 8 bases map to TRBD1. The CDR3 is 12 residues long. Germline V gives CDR1 SNHLY, CDR2 FYNNEI. The CDR3 region is CASLDRGGSCNF. The CDR3 region has the DNA TGTGCCAGCCTAGACAGGGGAGGATCGTGTAACTTC. The full variable domain, with the rest looked up from reference TRBV2 and TRBJ2-7, is EPEVTQTPSHQVTQMGQEVILRCVPISNHLYFYWYRQILGQKVEFLVSFYNNEISEKSEIFDDQFSVERPDGSNFTLKIRSTKLEDSAMYFCASLDRGGSCNFGPGTRLTVT.

V gene TRBV5-4 combines with J gene TRBJ2-7, with 9 positions matching TRBD2. CDR3 length: 15 amino acids. Germline CDR1 reads SGHNT; CDR2 reads YYREEE (reference sequence). The J segment lost 5 bases and the V segment lost 0 bases, leaving 6 bases of the junction unmatched. CDR3 nucleotides: TGTGCCAGCAGCTTGGCTGGCGGGAGGGCCAACGAGCAGTACTTC. Translating gives CASSLAGGRANEQYF. The full variable domain, in which reference TRBV5-4 and TRBJ2-7 provide the parts outside the CDR3, is ETGVTQSPTHLIKTRGQQVTLRCSSQSGHNTVSWYQQALGQGPQFIFQYYREEENGRGNFPPRFSGLQFPNYSSELNVNALELDDSALYLCASSLAGGRANEQYFGPGTRLTVT.

The chain employs TRBV5-1 and TRBJ2-5; 10 nucleotides align to TRBD2. Germline loops: CDR1 SGHRS, CDR2 YFSETQ. V was pared by 3 bases and J by 3 bases, with 11 bases of the junction left unmatched. CDR3 length equals 17 residues. CDR3 sequence: CASSYDSTSGGEETQYF. CDR3 sequence (DNA): TGCGCCAGCAGCTACGATTCCACAAGCGGGGGGGAAGAGACCCAGTACTTC.

The table lists this clone with a few counts. This chain connects TRBV27 to TRBJ1-4; D may be TRBD1 (6 bases). CDR1 and CDR2 from the germline V gene are MNHEY and SMNVEV (reference sequence). This CDR3 region has 18 residues. Trimming pared 1 base from V and 4 bases from J, leaving 19 bases between. The CDR3 loop reads CASSLLWYGGAVNEKLFF. The CDR3 DNA reads as TGTGCCAGCAGTTTATTGTGGTACGGGGGGGCAGTTAATGAAAAACTGTTTTTT.

This chain joins TRBV4-2 and TRBJ1-2; weak D call: TRBD1 (6 bases). V lost 4 bases, J lost 6 bases, and 21 bases lay in between. There are 16 residues in the CDR3. The germline gives CDR1 LGHNA, CDR2 YNFKEQ. This CDR3 is CASSRNYNPDSDGYTF. The CDR3, as DNA: TGTGCCAGCAGCCGTAATTATAACCCGGACAGCGATGGCTACACCTTC.

This chain links TRBV7-8 with TRBJ2-3, with 8 bases matching TRBD2. In germline, CDR1 is SGHVS, CDR2 FQNEAQ. CDR3 length: 15 residues. V was clipped by 5 bases and J by 7 bases; unmatched bases: 11. CDR3 residues: CASSPTVAGWNTQYF. The CDR3 bases are TGTGCCAGCAGCCCGACTGTAGCGGGATGGAATACGCAGTATTTT.

This chain connects TRBV5-1 to TRBJ2-3, with 16 bases identical to TRBD2. The trim removed 5 bases at V and 2 bases at J, leaving 8 bases unmatched. The CDR3 length is 18 residues. Germline-derived CDR1 and CDR2 are SGHRS and YFSETQ. The CDR3 region has the DNA TGCGCCAGCAGGGGACTAGCGGGGGGGCCTAAATCCACAGATACGCAGTATTTT. Translated, it gives CASRGLAGGPKSTDTQYF.

The J gene is TRBJ2-7, the V gene TRBV27; TRBD2 agrees at 9 bases. Trimming removed 5 bases from V and 5 bases from J; junction bases left unmatched: 7. CDR1 is MNHEY and CDR2 is SMNVEV in the germline V gene (reference sequence). This CDR3 spans 14 amino acids. The CDR3 protein is CASSPLAGENEQYF. DNA of the CDR3: TGTGCCAGCAGTCCACTAGCGGGTGAGAACGAGCAGTACTTC.

The chain links TRBV5-1 to TRBJ2-3; D is unclear. The CDR3 has 13 residues. Per germline, CDR1 SGHRS and CDR2 YFSETQ. The germline V and J ends were trimmed by 4 bases and 5 bases, with 11 bases remaining between them. DNA of the CDR3: TGCGCCAGCAGCCTGGACCAGGTAGATACGCAGTATTTT. Translated, it gives CASSLDQVDTQYF.

This clone was counted a single time. The genes are TRBV4-1 and TRBJ1-6, with a tentative D call TRBD1 (5 bases). V lost 1 base, J lost 10 bases, and 20 bases lay in between. CDR3 length: 17 residues. Germline CDR1 and CDR2: MGHRA and YSYEKL. The chain's CDR3 is CASSQVASRGSRSPLHF. The CDR3 DNA is TGCGCCAGCAGCCAAGTGGCCTCAAGGGGCAGTCGGTCACCCCTCCACTTT.

The rearrangement links TRBV7-9 to TRBJ2-7, with D maybe TRBD1 (6 bases). Per germline, CDR1 SEHNR and CDR2 FQNEAQ (reference sequence). This CDR3 contains 14 residues. Trimming removed 5 bases from V and 5 bases from J, with 16 bases in between. CDR3 sequence: CASSLRTARDEQYF. The DNA of the CDR3 is TGTGCCAGCAGCCTTCGGACAGCCAGGGACGAGCAGTACTTC.

The chain uses TRBV7-9 and TRBJ1-1; D is perhaps TRBD1 (5 bases). The CDR3 contains 14 residues. Germline V lookup: CDR1 SEHNR, CDR2 FQNEAQ (reference sequence). The V gene lost 5 bases and the J gene lost 2 bases, with 12 bases spanning the gap. CDR3 sequence reads: CASSPGGDNTEAFF. The CDR3 nucleotides are TGTGCCAGCAGCCCGGGGGGGGACAACACTGAAGCTTTCTTT.

This chain uses TRBV18 with TRBJ1-1, with D tentatively TRBD1 (6 bases). The V gene's germline CDR1 is KGHSH and CDR2 LQKENI. The CDR3 is 14 amino acids. Between the trimmed V and J ends, which lost 1 base and 6 bases, there was a span of 12 bases. In DNA, the CDR3 is TGTGCCAGCTCACCACTACAGGGCCAGGCTGAAGCTTTCTTT. Protein: CASSPLQGQAEAFF. Filled out from reference TRBV18 and TRBJ1-1, the complete variable domain reads NAGVMQNPRHLVRRRGQEARLRCSPMKGHSHVYWYRQLPEEGLKFMVYLQKENIIDESGMPKERFSAEFPKEGPSILRIQQVVRGDSAAYFCASSPLQGQAEAFFGQGTRLTVV.

V gene TRBV27 combines with J gene TRBJ1-2, with D perhaps matching TRBD1 (6 bases). The germline V gene has CDR1 MNHEY and CDR2 SMNVEV (reference sequence). This CDR3 has 13 amino acids. Between the trimmed V and J ends, which lost 6 bases and 3 bases, there was a span of 11 bases. Written as DNA, the CDR3 is TGTGCCAGCAGAACAGGGATTGACTATGGCTACACCTTC. Translated, it gives CASRTGIDYGYTF.

J is TRBJ2-5 and V is TRBV25-1; TRBD1 might be the D (6 bases). V was shortened by 7 bases and J by 9 bases, with 24 bases between the two germline ends. The V gene's germline CDR1 is MGHDK and CDR2 SYGVNS. This CDR3 is 15 amino acids long. In nucleotides, the CDR3 is TGTGCCAGCACAGGTCCCGGGACAACCACGAGTCCCCAGTACTTC. It yields the protein CASTGPGTTTSPQYF.

This clone occurred once. The V call is TRBV2, the J call TRBJ1-5; D gene uncertain. Germline lookup yields CDR1 SNHLY and CDR2 FYNNEI. CDR3 length: 15 amino acids. Trimming stripped 6 bases from V and 4 bases from J, with 16 bases between. The CDR3: CASRSIPRENQPQHF. The CDR3 nucleotides read TGTGCCAGCAGATCAATACCCCGGGAGAATCAGCCCCAGCATTTT. The entire variable domain, with the rest obtained from reference TRBV2 and TRBJ1-5, is as follows: EPEVTQTPSHQVTQMGQEVILRCVPISNHLYFYWYRQILGQKVEFLVSFYNNEISEKSEIFDDQFSVERPDGSNFTLKIRSTKLEDSAMYFCASRSIPRENQPQHFGDGTRLSIL.

J is TRBJ2-7 and V is TRBV4-2, with D possibly TRBD2 on 5 matching bases. Germline V gene sequence: CDR1 LGHNA, CDR2 YNFKEQ. There are 15 residues in the CDR3. Trimming left V 1 base short and J 5 bases short, with 15 bases between. The CDR3 loop is CASSQVGLASHEQYF. For the CDR3, the DNA is TGTGCCAGCAGCCAAGTAGGTCTAGCTTCCCACGAGCAGTACTTC.

The chain recombines TRBV28 with TRBJ1-4; TRBD1 is a possible D gene (5 bases). Trimming pared 10 bases from V and 7 bases from J, leaving 25 bases between. This CDR3 region has 16 residues. Germline CDR1 reads MDHEN; CDR2 reads SYDVKM. The CDR3 region has the DNA TGTGCCACCTCGATACTGTCCGGGACTCAGGCTGAAAAACTGTTTTTT. Translation: CATSILSGTQAEKLFF. The variable domain in full, completed from reference TRBV28 and TRBJ1-4, reads DVKVTQSSRYLVKRTGEKVFLECVQDMDHENMFWYRQDPGLGLRLIYFSYDVKMKEKGDIPEGYSVSREKKERFSLILESASTNQTSMYLCATSILSGTQAEKLFFGSGTQLSVL.